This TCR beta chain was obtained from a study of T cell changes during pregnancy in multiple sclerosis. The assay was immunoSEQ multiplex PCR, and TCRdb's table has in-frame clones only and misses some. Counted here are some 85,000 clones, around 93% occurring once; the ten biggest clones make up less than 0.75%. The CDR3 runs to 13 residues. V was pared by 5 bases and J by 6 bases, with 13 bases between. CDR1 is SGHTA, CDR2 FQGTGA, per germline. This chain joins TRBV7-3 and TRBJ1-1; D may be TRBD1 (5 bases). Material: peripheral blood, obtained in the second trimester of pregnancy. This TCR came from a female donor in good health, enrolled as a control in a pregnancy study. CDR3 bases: TGTGCCAGCAGCCCCGGGGGGGTAGCTGAAGCTTTCTTT. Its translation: CASSPGGVAEAFF.